Detailed here is one T cell receptor beta chain. Its specificity is not known. This CDR3 spans 14 amino acids. Germline CDR1 is SGHRS and CDR2 is YFSETQ. V was trimmed by 0 bases and J by 2 bases, leaving 6 bases between them. The data were produced by immunoSEQ multiplex PCR, yet TCRdb's version contains in-frame clones alone and is incomplete. The table shows 95,000 to 130,000 clones, with about 88% occurring only once. This record belongs to a study of T cell responses to AZD1222 COVID-19 vaccine. Overall study: Second doses that came at about 4 or about 12 weeks were put together. Whole-study findings and limits: After two AZD1222 doses, spike-specific TCR breadth and depth rose versus day 0. Vaccine-associated CD4 TCRs spanned spike, dominant at 160-218 and 743-854.

The receptor's source is an adult in good health. Sequenced material: peripheral blood, taken on day 0 of AZD1222 vaccination. The V call is TRBV5-1, the J call TRBJ1-3; D is ambiguous. The CDR3 DNA sequence: TGCGCCAGCAGCTTGGTGTCGCCTGGAAACACCATATATTTT. Its translation: CASSLVSPGNTIYF.